This TCR beta chain was captured in a study of blood T cell repertoires in COVID-19. As for the study in general: The United States, Italy and Spain were the sources of the acute and convalescent COVID-19 samples.

Per germline, CDR1 SEHNR and CDR2 FQNEAQ (reference sequence). The CDR3 spans 14 residues. Trimming stripped 5 bases from V and 1 base from J, with 12 bases between. This clone was observed a handful of times. In the original analysis: The authors estimated nucleated cell counts from reference gene primer amplification. TCRdb's table, derived via immunoSEQ multiplex PCR, lists solely in-frame clones and lacks some. V and J calls and clone size are given by that table; D and trimming were obtained from the DNA. This repertoire shows 150,000 to 200,000 clones, 75% to 85% found once; its top ten account for around 6.9%.

The V gene is TRBV7-9, the J gene TRBJ2-7; D possibly corresponds to TRBD1 (5 bases). The sequenced material came from peripheral blood. The sequence was collected from a man in his 60s with acute or convalescent COVID-19. The CDR3 bases are TGTGCCAGCAGCAACCCCGGACAATCCTACGAGCAGTACTTC. Its translation is CASSNPGQSYEQYF. The full variable domain, in which reference TRBV7-9 and TRBJ2-7 provide the parts outside the CDR3, is DTGVSQNPRHKITKRGQNVTFRCDPISEHNRLYWYRQTLGQGPEFLTYFQNEAQLEKSRLLSDRFSAERPKGSFSTLEIQRTEQGDSAMYLCASSNPGQSYEQYFGPGTRLTVT.